These T cell receptor beta chains were read from a single sample in a study of T cell changes during pregnancy in multiple sclerosis. Repertoires were generated with immunoSEQ multiplex PCR, while TCRdb's copy carries only in-frame clones and drops some. This sample has about 40,000 clones, with over 75% found just once. Sequenced here: CD8+ T cells from peripheral blood mononuclear cells, sampled before pregnancy. These receptors all come from a female donor with multiple sclerosis, enrolled in a pregnancy study. CDR3s include the opening cysteine and the closing phenylalanine or tryptophan. The order of the fields is V gene, J gene, clone size, D gene, CDR3 DNA, CDR3 protein. A D gene is named only where the DNA matches it firmly. Only some rows state a clone size, as once, few, many or a class for expanded clones.

TRBV28	TRBJ2-1	.	.	TGTGCCAGCAGTTTAACAGGGACGGATTTTTACAATGAGCAGTTCTTC	CASSLTGTDFYNEQFF
TRBV27	TRBJ2-6	once	.	TGTGCCAGCAGTTCCGACTCGAAGGCTTCTGGGGCCAACGTCCTGACTTTC	CASSSDSKASGANVLTF
TRBV4-1	TRBJ2-3	.	TRBD2	TGCGCCAGCAGCCAAGATCCGGGACTAGCGGGAACCACAGATACGCAGTATTTT	CASSQDPGLAGTTDTQYF
TRBV6-5	TRBJ2-1	.	TRBD2	TGTGCCAGCAGGGCCGGGACTAGCGGGGTTAATGAGCAGTTCTTC	CASRAGTSGVNEQFF
TRBV19	TRBJ1-1	.	.	TGTGCCAGTCTTTCCGGGACAAGGGGAATGAACACTGAAGCTTTCTTT	CASLSGTRGMNTEAFF
TRBV5-1	TRBJ2-1	.	TRBD1	TGCGCCAGCAGCCCCGGACAGGGAAGCTCCTACAATGAGCAGTTCTTC	CASSPGQGSSYNEQFF
TRBV27	TRBJ2-2	.	TRBD2	TGTGCCAGCAGTTCGGGAGGGGGCGGGGAGCTGTTTTTT	CASSSGGGGELFF
TRBV28	TRBJ2-7	.	TRBD2	TGTGCCAGCAGGCTGATAGCGGGAGGGCCCGACGAGCAGTACTTC	CASRLIAGGPDEQYF
TRBV28	TRBJ1-1	.	.	TGTGCCAGCCTCGCCTGGGCCGGGACATTGACTGAAGCTTTCTTT	CASLAWAGTLTEAFF
TRBV29-1	TRBJ2-7	few	.	TGCAGCGTTGAATTGGCTCCGGCGGGGGAGCAGTACTTC	CSVELAPAGEQYF
TRBV15	TRBJ2-3	.	TRBD1	TGTGCCACCAGCCCAAGGACAGGAACAGATACGCAGTATTTT	CATSPRTGTDTQYF
TRBV19	TRBJ1-2	.	.	TGTGCCAGTAGCCCCCCGGCAGGGGCAAACACCTTC	CASSPPAGANTF
TRBV25-1	TRBJ1-4	.	TRBD1	TGTGCCAGCAGACCGGGACAGGGAAGGGAAAAACTGTTTTTT	CASRPGQGREKLFF
TRBV11-2	TRBJ1-4	.	TRBD1	TGTGCCAGCAGCCCAGCGACAGGGGTGGGTGAAAAACTGTTTTTT	CASSPATGVGEKLFF
TRBV13	TRBJ2-3	.	.	TGTGCCAGCAGCTGGGGGGTAGGGACAGATACGCAGTATTTT	CASSWGVGTDTQYF
TRBV27	TRBJ2-1	.	.	TGTGCCAGCGGACACCCCCGATACAATGAGCAGTTCTTC	CASGHPRYNEQFF
TRBV7-2	TRBJ2-5	.	TRBD1	TGTGCCAGCAGCTTACACAGATACCGGGACAGGGGCCAAGAGACCCAGTACTTC	CASSLHRYRDRGQETQYF
TRBV2	TRBJ2-6	.	.	TGTGCCAGCTTTAGCGAGTCCGGGTCTGGGGCCAACGTCCTGACTTTC	CASFSESGSGANVLTF
TRBV2	TRBJ2-6	.	.	TGTGCCAGCAGTGAAATCGGCGACGCTAGACCCTCTGGGGCCAACGTCCTGACTTTC	CASSEIGDARPSGANVLTF
TRBV1	TRBJ1-6	.	.	TGCACCAGCAGCCTTTTGTCGGGGAAAGCGAATTCTCCCCTCCACTTT	CTSSLLSGKANSPLHF
TRBV11-2	TRBJ2-5	.	.	TGTGCCAGCAGCTCACCCCGTAAGGGACTCCAAGAGACCCAGTACTTC	CASSSPRKGLQETQYF
TRBV21-1	TRBJ2-4	.	.	TGTGCCAGCAGCAAAGGGGTTGGGGACAGGGGTTCAGTAAGGCGGGTCCTAGCCAAAAACATTCAGTACTTC	CASSKGVGDRGSVRRVLAKNIQYF
TRBV6-5	TRBJ2-1	.	.	TGTGCCAGCAGTCCGGGGGACCAGGCGAGGAATGAGCAGTTCTTC	CASSPGDQARNEQFF
TRBV14	TRBJ2-2	.	TRBD2	TGTGCCAGCAGCCAATATCTAGCGGGAGGGCCTAGGGAGCTGTTTTTT	CASSQYLAGGPRELFF
TRBV14	TRBJ1-1	.	TRBD1	TGTGCCAGCAGCCACCGAGGCCAGGGGGCCGCGAACACTGAAGCTTTCTTT	CASSHRGQGAANTEAFF
TRBV5-5	TRBJ1-1	.	.	TGTGCCAGCAGCAGACGGACCTCCGAGGAGGGGACTGAAGCTTTCTTT	CASSRRTSEEGTEAFF
TRBV2	TRBJ2-3	.	.	TGTGCCAGATCCTCATTGCTAAATACGCAGTATTTT	CARSSLLNTQYF
TRBV11-2	TRBJ2-7	.	.	TGTGCCAGCAGCTGGCAAAAAACGTACGAGCAGTACTTC	CASSWQKTYEQYF
TRBV27	TRBJ1-1	.	.	TGTGCCAGCAGTTTATATCCGAGCCGGAACACTGAAGCTTTCTTT	CASSLYPSRNTEAFF
TRBV7-9	TRBJ2-2	.	.	TGTGCCAGCAGGAGGGACACGAACACCGGGGAGCTGTTTTTT	CASRRDTNTGELFF
TRBV28	TRBJ2-7	.	.	TGTGCCAGCAGTCCTCGGGACACCTCCTACGAGCAGTACTTC	CASSPRDTSYEQYF
TRBV11-2	TRBJ1-6	.	.	TGTGCCAGCAGCTCTACCGAGGCGGGGAGCACTAATTCACCCCTCCACTTT	CASSSTEAGSTNSPLHF
TRBV7-9	TRBJ2-7	.	TRBD2	TGTGCCAGCAGCTCCCCCCGCGTTGGAGGAGCGGGAGTATACCACGAGCAGTACTTC	CASSSPRVGGAGVYHEQYF
TRBV18	TRBJ2-3	.	TRBD1	TGTGCCAGCTCACCACCGACAGGGATGACAGATACGCAGTATTTT	CASSPPTGMTDTQYF
TRBV29-1	TRBJ2-1	.	TRBD2	TGCAGCGTTGAAAATCGGGGGGGAGGCAAGAATGAGCAGTTCTTC	CSVENRGGGKNEQFF
TRBV2	TRBJ2-1	once	TRBD2	TGTGCCAGCACGCGAAGGAGAGCGGGAGCTAGGGACAATGAGCAGTTCTTC	CASTRRRAGARDNEQFF
TRBV6-5	TRBJ2-1	.	.	TGTGCCAGCAGTTACGGGACTGGCTATTACAATGAGCAGTTCTTC	CASSYGTGYYNEQFF
TRBV9	TRBJ2-7	.	TRBD1	TGTGCCAGCAGCGCCGACCCGACAGGGTTAATTTTGGGCGAGCAGTACTTC	CASSADPTGLILGEQYF
TRBV19	TRBJ2-1	.	TRBD2	TGTGCCAGTAGTCCCACTAGCGGGAGAGCCTCCTACAATGAGCAGTTCTTC	CASSPTSGRASYNEQFF
TRBV6-1	TRBJ2-1	.	TRBD1	TGTGCCAGCAGTGAATGGTCCGGGACAGTAAACAATGAGCAGTTCTTC	CASSEWSGTVNNEQFF
TRBV4-1	TRBJ2-1	.	TRBD2	TGCGCCAGCAGCCAAGATCCCTCGGGGGGCAATGAGCAGTTCTTC	CASSQDPSGGNEQFF
TRBV27	TRBJ1-2	once	.	TGTGCCAGCAGTCTACAGGGTCCGAGTGGCTACACCTTC	CASSLQGPSGYTF
TRBV29-1	TRBJ2-1	.	TRBD2	TGCAGCGCTGGGACTAGCGGCTACAATGAGCAGTTCTTC	CSAGTSGYNEQFF
TRBV6-1	TRBJ2-7	once	TRBD2	TGTGCCAGCAGTGAGGGGGGGAGGGGAATAGTAGGCGAGCAGTACTTC	CASSEGGRGIVGEQYF
TRBV7-9	TRBJ1-4	.	.	TGTGCCAGCAGCTTCCCTCTGACACCAGAAAAACTGTTTTTT	CASSFPLTPEKLFF
TRBV6-1	TRBJ1-2	.	.	TGTGCCAGCAAGACAGGTGAATTCTATGGCTACACCTTC	CASKTGEFYGYTF